The present T cell receptor beta chain was sequenced within a study of T-cell reconstitution after alpha-beta-depleted transplantation in children. Study outcomes and limitations: Counts and diversity of T cells one year after transplant came mostly from newly produced T cells. TCRbeta diversity was high at day 60 in some patients (a result of surviving recipient T cells and thymic progenitors). About two months after transplant, alpha-beta T cells reportedly came from several hundred expanded graft clones.

This clonotype was seen a handful of times. Its antigen is not known. The CDR3 extends over 13 amino acids. Germline V gives CDR1 SEHNR, CDR2 FQNEAQ (reference sequence). Trimming took off 1 base at V and 7 bases at J, with 11 bases between the two ends. Using unique molecular identifiers, the investigators prepared the TCRbeta library. From the PCR reads, TCRdb called clonotypes with MiXCR, one entry per CDR3 protein. The top ten clones hold 2% to 2.5% of a sample with hundreds of thousands of distinct CDR3 sequences, approximately 13% of them seen once. The TCR originated in a male patient between 5 and 17 years old who had a stem cell transplant for acute myeloid leukemia, so the T cells may come from the graft donor. The sequences come from PBMCs, mostly from graft donor cells, collected 360 days after TCRalphabeta/CD19-depleted stem cell transplant. The chain joins TRBV7-9 to TRBJ2-7, with TRBD1 as a possible D gene (5 bases). This chain's CDR3 is CASSLDRQWEQYF. As DNA, the CDR3 is TGTGCCAGCAGCTTAGACAGACAGTGGGAGCAGTACTTC. The whole variable domain, filled in from reference TRBV7-9 and TRBJ2-7, reads DTGVSQNPRHKITKRGQNVTFRCDPISEHNRLYWYRQTLGQGPEFLTYFQNEAQLEKSRLLSDRFSAERPKGSFSTLEIQRTEQGDSAMYLCASSLDRQWEQYFGPGTRLTVT.